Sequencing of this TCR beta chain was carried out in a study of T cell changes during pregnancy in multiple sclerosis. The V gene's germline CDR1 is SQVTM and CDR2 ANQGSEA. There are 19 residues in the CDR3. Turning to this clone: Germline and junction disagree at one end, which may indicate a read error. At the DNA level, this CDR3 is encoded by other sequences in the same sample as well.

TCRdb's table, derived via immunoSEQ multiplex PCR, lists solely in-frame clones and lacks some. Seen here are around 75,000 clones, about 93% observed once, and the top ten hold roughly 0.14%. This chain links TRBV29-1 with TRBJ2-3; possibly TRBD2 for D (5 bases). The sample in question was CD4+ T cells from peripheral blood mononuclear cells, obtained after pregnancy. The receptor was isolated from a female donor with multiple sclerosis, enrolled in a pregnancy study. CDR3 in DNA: TGCAGCGTTGAAGATCGAAATTGGGTGGTGGGAGCGAAAGCAGATACGCAATATTTT. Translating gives CSVEDRNWVVGAKADTQYF.